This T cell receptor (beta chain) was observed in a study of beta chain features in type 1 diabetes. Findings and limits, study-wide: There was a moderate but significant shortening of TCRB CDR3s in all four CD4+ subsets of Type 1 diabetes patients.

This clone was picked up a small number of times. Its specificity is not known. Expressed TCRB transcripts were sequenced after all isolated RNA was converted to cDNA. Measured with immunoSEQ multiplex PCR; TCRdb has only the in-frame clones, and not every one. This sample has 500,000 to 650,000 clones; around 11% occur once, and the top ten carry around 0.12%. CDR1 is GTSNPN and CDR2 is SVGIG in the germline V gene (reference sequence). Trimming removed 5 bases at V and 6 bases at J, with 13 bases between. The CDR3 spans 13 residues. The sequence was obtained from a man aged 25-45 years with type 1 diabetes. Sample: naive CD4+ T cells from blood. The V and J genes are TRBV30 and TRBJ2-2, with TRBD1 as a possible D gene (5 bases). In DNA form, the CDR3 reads TGTGCCTGGGGCAGGGCCCCCGCCGGGGAGCTGTTTTTT. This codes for CAWGRAPAGELFF.